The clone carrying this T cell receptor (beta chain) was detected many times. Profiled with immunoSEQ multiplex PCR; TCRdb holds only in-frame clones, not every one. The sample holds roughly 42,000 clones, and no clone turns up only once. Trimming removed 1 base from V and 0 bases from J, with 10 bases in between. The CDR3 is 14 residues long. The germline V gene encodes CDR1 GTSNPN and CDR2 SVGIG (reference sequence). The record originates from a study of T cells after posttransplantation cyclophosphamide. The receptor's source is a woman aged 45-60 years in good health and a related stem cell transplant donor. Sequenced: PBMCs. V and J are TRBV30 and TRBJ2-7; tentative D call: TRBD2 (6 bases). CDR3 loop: CAWSDRRGSYEQYF. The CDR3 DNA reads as TGTGCCTGGAGTGATAGGAGGGGCTCCTACGAGCAGTACTTC. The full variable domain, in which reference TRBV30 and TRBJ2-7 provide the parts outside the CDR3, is SQTIHQWPATLVQPVGSPLSLECTVEGTSNPNLYWYRQAAGRGLQLLFYSVGIGQISSEVPQNLSASRPQDRQFILSSKKLLLSDSGFYLCAWSDRRGSYEQYFGPGTRLTVT.